This record looks at one T cell receptor (beta chain) sequence and its context. The CDR3 loop spans 14 amino acids. Trimming pared 5 bases from V and 5 bases from J, leaving 15 bases between. In germline, CDR1 is MNHNS, CDR2 SASEGT. TCRdb recomputed calls from the RT-PCR reads with MiXCR, one row per CDR3 protein. The sample yields about 400,000 distinct CDR3 sequences, approximately 16% seen once. The record originates from a study of patients and donors after allogeneic stem cell transplantation. Sequenced: blood, either unsorted or a sorted T cell fraction (not recorded which). The TCR comes from a human donor who was either an allogeneic HSCT recipient or a stem cell or donor lymphocyte infusion donor (not recorded which). It is not recorded whose cells these are; they may come from a transplant donor. The chain has TRBV6-1 and TRBJ2-5; tentatively, D is TRBD1 (6 bases). For the CDR3, the DNA is TGTGCCAGCAGTAAAACCACAGGGATTGAGACCCAGTACTTC. It yields the protein CASSKTTGIETQYF.